These T cell receptor beta chains were read from a single sample in a study of blood T cell repertoires in COVID-19. Sequencing used immunoSEQ multiplex PCR; TCRdb keeps in-frame clones, though not all of them. The sample holds about 130,000 clones, approximately 86% seen once. The sequenced material came from PBMCs or T cells enriched from blood (not recorded which). These receptors were obtained from a woman in her fifties or sixties who had recovered from COVID-19. Each CDR3 is given with its conserved first and last residue. A D gene is named only where the DNA matches it firmly. Clone size is stated in some rows and not others, as once, few, many or a class when expanded.

TRBV12-3/TRBV12-4,NA,NA,TRBJ1-6,TGTGCCAGCAGTTTCGACAGTATTTCACCCCTCCACTTT,CASSFDSISPLHF
TRBV5-5,NA,NA,TRBJ2-3,TGTGCCAGCAGCTTTGGACTTAGGCTGATAGATACGCAGTATTTT,CASSFGLRLIDTQYF
TRBV9,NA,NA,TRBJ1-3,TGTGCCAGCAGCGTAGGACTGGGTGCGGGAAACACCATATATTTT,CASSVGLGAGNTIYF
TRBV11-2,NA,NA,TRBJ2-7,TGTGCCAGCAGCTTAGGGGGGCTGCTTCGCGAGCAGTACTTC,CASSLGGLLREQYF
TRBV5-4,NA,NA,TRBJ1-2,TGTGCCAGCAGCTTGGCCAGGGGCACCAACTATGGCTACACCTTC,CASSLARGTNYGYTF
TRBV15,NA,NA,TRBJ1-1,TGTGCCACCAGCGGGGCCGAAGGGCTTACTGAAGCTTTCTTT,CATSGAEGLTEAFF
TRBV6-5,TRBD1,NA,TRBJ1-4,TGTGCCAGCGCCCTCCCAGCAGGGGGACGCGAAAAACTGTTTTTT,CASALPAGGREKLFF
TRBV12-5,NA,NA,TRBJ1-6,TGTGCTAGTGGCCAAGGGAGCGGCGCAAATAATTCACCCCTCCACTTT,CASGQGSGANNSPLHF
TRBV18,NA,NA,TRBJ1-1,TGTGCCAGCTCACCTACCGGGGAAGCTTTCTTT,CASSPTGEAFF
TRBV15,TRBD2,NA,TRBJ2-7,TGTGCCACCAGCCCGGGGGGCGAGCAGTACTTC,CATSPGGEQYF
TRBV18,NA,NA,TRBJ1-5,TGTGCCAGCTCACCAGGTCAAAGCGCCGGGTCGATCAATCAGCCCCAGCATTTT,CASSPGQSAGSINQPQHF
TRBV29-1,TRBD2,NA,TRBJ2-1,TGCAGCCCGATGGGCGACCTAGGAGCTAGCGGGGGTTACAATGAGCAGTTCTTC,CSPMGDLGASGGYNEQFF
TRBV21-1,NA,NA,TRBJ1-2,TGTGCCAGCAGCAAAGCGACCGGCGGGGTCTATGGCTACACCTTC,CASSKATGGVYGYTF
TRBV4-3,NA,NA,TRBJ2-1,TGCGCCAGCAGCCAAGACGAACTTAACAATGAGCAGTTCTTC,CASSQDELNNEQFF
TRBV6-5,NA,once,TRBJ1-2,TGTGCCAGCAGTTACACTTCTGGGGGGGATGGCTACACCTTC,CASSYTSGGDGYTF
TRBV11-1,NA,few,TRBJ1-2,TGTGCCAGCAGCAAGAACGGACAGTCTAACTATGGCTACACCTTC,CASSKNGQSNYGYTF
TRBV7-2,TRBD1,few,TRBJ1-5,TGTGCCAGCAGCCCGACAGGGGGCGTCAATCAGCCCCAGCATTTT,CASSPTGGVNQPQHF
TRBV30,NA,few,TRBJ2-2,TGTGCCTGGAATGAGGCAGGGCTCACCGGGGAGCTGTTTTTT,CAWNEAGLTGELFF
TRBV3-1/TRBV3-2,TRBD2,NA,TRBJ2-3,TGTGCCAGCAGCCCCTTTAGCGGGAGTCTGACAGATACGCAGTATTTT,CASSPFSGSLTDTQYF
TRBV7-8,NA,NA,TRBJ1-1,TGTGCCAGCAGCTTAGAAGCCACTGAAGCTTTCTTT,CASSLEATEAFF
TRBV7-2,NA,NA,TRBJ2-7,TGTGCCAGCTCTTATGGGTGGGGACTCTCCTACGAGCAGTACTTC,CASSYGWGLSYEQYF
TRBV4-1,TRBD1,NA,TRBJ1-1,TGCGCCAGCAGCCAATTAGGGACAGCGCCCATGAACACTGAAGCTTTCTTT,CASSQLGTAPMNTEAFF
TRBV2,NA,NA,TRBJ1-2,TGTGCCAGCAGTGAGCAGTCATATGGCTACACCTTC,CASSEQSYGYTF
TRBV3-1/TRBV3-2,TRBD1,NA,TRBJ2-4,TGTGCCAGCAGCCAAGAGACAGGGGGCGAAGCCAAAAACATTCAGTACTTC,CASSQETGGEAKNIQYF
TRBV6-6,NA,NA,TRBJ1-2,TGTGCCAGCACCGACGAATCCGGGAGTAAGTACGGCTACACCTTC,CASTDESGSKYGYTF
TRBV21-1,NA,NA,TRBJ1-1,TGTGCCAGCAGCAAAGAGGGGGACAGGTTT,CASSKEGDRF
TRBV11-2,TRBD1,once,TRBJ2-7,TGTGCCAGCAGCCAGGGGACAGCCTTTGAGCAGTACTTC,CASSQGTAFEQYF
TRBV19,NA,NA,TRBJ1-1,TGTGCCAGTAGTATAGATCGACAGATCCCTGAAGCTTTCTTT,CASSIDRQIPEAFF
TRBV29-1,TRBD1,NA,TRBJ2-7,TGCAGCGCCCAAAAGGACAGGGGAAGAACCGAGCAGTACTTC,CSAQKDRGRTEQYF
TRBV9,NA,NA,TRBJ1-1,TGTGCCAGCAGCCCCCACGGGATCGCTGAAGCTTTCTTT,CASSPHGIAEAFF
TRBV18,NA,NA,TRBJ1-4,TGTGCCAGCTCCCCCGCGGGACTAAGTGAAAAACTGTTTTTT,CASSPAGLSEKLFF
TRBV10-2,TRBD1,once,TRBJ2-5,TGCGCCAGCAGCTGGACAGGGGGCTTACAAGAGACCCAGTACTTC,CASSWTGGLQETQYF
TRBV10-1,NA,NA,TRBJ1-5,TGCGCCAGCAGAACCCCTCAGGGAAATCAGCCCCAGCATTTT,CASRTPQGNQPQHF
TRBV5-6,NA,NA,TRBJ1-4,TGTGCCAGCAGCATAGGACTTGCAACTAATGAAAAACTGTTTTTT,CASSIGLATNEKLFF
TRBV27,NA,NA,TRBJ2-3,TGTGCCAGCAGTTTCTTTGAGGGGGGCACAGATACGCAGTATTTT,CASSFFEGGTDTQYF
TRBV7-3,NA,NA,TRBJ1-2,TGTGCCAGCAGCTTAACCCCCGAGTATGGCTACACCTTC,CASSLTPEYGYTF
TRBV5-4,NA,NA,TRBJ2-7,TGTGCCAGCAGCTTCGGGACTCCCGAGCAGTACTTC,CASSFGTPEQYF
TRBV2,TRBD2,NA,TRBJ2-1,TGTGCCAGCAGGCGCGCGGGGGGAGGGGTCTACAATGAGCAGTTCTTC,CASRRAGGGVYNEQFF
TRBV11-2,NA,NA,TRBJ1-1,TGTGCCAGCAGCTTAGGCATGTGGCAGTCGAACACTGAAGCTTTCTTT,CASSLGMWQSNTEAFF
TRBV5-4,NA,NA,TRBJ1-6,TGTGCCAGCAGCTTGGGGGGGGGCTTGGGCTTTAATTCACCCCTCCACTTT,CASSLGGGLGFNSPLHF
TRBV13,NA,NA,TRBJ2-5,TGTGCCAGCAGCTTAGGAGGGGGGGCTGGGGAGACCCAGTACTTC,CASSLGGGAGETQYF
TRBV19,TRBD1,NA,TRBJ2-3,TGTGCCAGTAGTTTAGGACAGGGTAGCACAGATACGCAGTATTTT,CASSLGQGSTDTQYF
TRBV7-2,TRBD1,few,TRBJ2-5,TGTGCCAGCAGCCTGGGACAGGGTAGTTTAACAGGGTACTTC,CASSLGQGSLTGYF
TRBV6-5,TRBD1,NA,TRBJ2-7,TGTGCCAGCAGCCAGGACAGGGGTGGGAACGAGCAGTACTTC,CASSQDRGGNEQYF
TRBV28,TRBD1,NA,TRBJ2-1,TGTGCCAGCAGTTTAACGACAGGGAACACAAACAATGAGCAGTTCTTC,CASSLTTGNTNNEQFF
TRBV5-1,NA,NA,TRBJ2-5,TGCGCCAGCAGCTTGGGCGGGGGCGTGGAGACCCAGTACTTC,CASSLGGGVETQYF
TRBV2,TRBD2,NA,TRBJ2-2,TGTGCCAGCAGTGGAAGTAGCGGGGGAGCGAACACCGGGGAGCTGTTTTTT,CASSGSSGGANTGELFF
TRBV2,NA,few,TRBJ1-5,TGTGCCAGCAGCGCTCGGGTTCAGCCCCAGCATTTT,CASSARVQPQHF
TRBV11-3,TRBD2,NA,TRBJ2-5,TGTGCCAGCAGCTTAGGACTAGCGGGGGCCGAGGGTGAGACCCAGTACTTC,CASSLGLAGAEGETQYF
TRBV7-2,NA,NA,TRBJ2-5,TGTGCCAGCAGCTTGGTGACGGGCGGGGAGACCCAGTACTTC,CASSLVTGGETQYF
TRBV6-4,TRBD2,many,TRBJ2-3,TGTGCCAGCAGTGACTCCGGGGGGGCCACAGATACGCAGTATTTT,CASSDSGGATDTQYF
TRBV30,NA,NA,TRBJ2-1,TGTGCCTGCGGGGGTTACGACTCCTACAATGAGCAGTTCTTC,CACGGYDSYNEQFF
TRBV3-1/TRBV3-2,TRBD2,few,TRBJ2-1,TGTGCCAGCAGCCCGACTAGCGGGGCCCCCGCTTACAATGAGCAGTTCTTC,CASSPTSGAPAYNEQFF
TRBV27,TRBD1,NA,TRBJ1-5,TGTGCCAGCAGTCCGGGACAGGGGGCTTTTCAGCCCCAGCATTTT,CASSPGQGAFQPQHF
TRBV11-3,NA,NA,TRBJ1-2,TGTGCCAGCAGCCCAGGGACACGCAGCGGCTACACCTTC,CASSPGTRSGYTF
TRBV19,TRBD2,NA,TRBJ2-1,TGTGCCAGTAGTATGGGACTAGCGAGCTACAATGAGCAGTTCTTC,CASSMGLASYNEQFF
TRBV19,TRBD1,once,TRBJ1-2,TGTGCCAGTAGTATTGCGGGACAGGGGGTTCATGGCTACACCTTC,CASSIAGQGVHGYTF